The 13 T cell receptor beta chains listed next were all sequenced from one sample in a study of T cells in Graves' hyperthyroidism and ophthalmopathy. Amplified TCR beta CDR3 regions derived from RNA transcripts. The HTBI primer set served for first-round RT-PCR of the TCR CDR3. Each CDR3 protein gets one entry after TCRdb re-called the multiplex PCR reads with MiXCR. Altogether around 500,000 distinct CDR3 sequences are present, roughly 22% being singletons, with the ten largest covering roughly 49%. Sequenced input: blood. Receptor source: a woman aged 65 to 85 with Graves' ophthalmopathy.

This clonotype was counted a few times. The chain is built from TRBV29-1 and TRBJ2-7; TRBD2 is a possible D gene (6 bases). The length of the CDR3 is 13 residues. Trimming cost V 3 bases and J 1 base, with 10 bases left between them. The germline gives CDR1 SQVTM, CDR2 ANQGSEA. The CDR3 here is CSVEGLASYEQYF. CDR3 DNA sequence: TGCAGCGTTGAGGGACTGGCTTCCTACGAGCAGTACTTC.

At least ten counts were recorded for this clonotype. The genes are TRBV7-9 and TRBJ2-7; no clear D. Germline assignment: CDR1 SEHNR and CDR2 FQNEAQ (reference sequence). The CDR3 runs 14 residues. With 1 base removed from V and 2 bases from J, the gap between germline ends came to 9 bases. CDR3 DNA sequence: TGTGCCAGCAGCTTAGATCCACCGACCTACGAGCAGTACTTC. Protein: CASSLDPPTYEQYF.

This clonotype showed up many times. The chain couples TRBV19 to TRBJ1-5, with D unresolved. Germline CDR1 LNHDA, CDR2 SQIVND (reference sequence). The V end lost 5 bases, the J end lost 0 bases, and 14 bases lay between the germline ends. This CDR3 contains 16 residues. The CDR3 region is CASSHTGLTSNQPQHF. The CDR3, as DNA: TGTGCCAGTAGTCATACCGGACTGACTAGCAATCAGCCCCAGCATTTT. Variable domain in full (rest from reference TRBV19 and TRBJ1-5): DGGITQSPKYLFRKEGQNVTLSCEQNLNHDAMYWYRQDPGQGLRLIYYSQIVNDFQKGDIAEGYSVSREKKESFPLTVTSAQKNPTAFYLCASSHTGLTSNQPQHFGDGTRLSIL.

The rearrangement links TRBV3-1 to TRBJ2-7; possibly TRBD2 for D (7 bases). Germline loops: CDR1 LGHDT, CDR2 YNNKEL (reference sequence). V gave up 4 bases and J gave up 10 bases, with 17 bases separating them. The CDR3 runs 13 residues. The CDR3 protein is CASSPFQGREQYF. The CDR3 DNA is TGTGCCAGCAGCCCCTTCCAGGGGAGGGAACAGTACTTC.

This clonotype was observed a handful of times. The chain is built from TRBV6-5 and TRBJ2-7, with 7 bases fitting TRBD2. This CDR3 has 15 residues. Trimming removed 7 bases from V and 0 bases from J; junction bases left unmatched: 9. Germline V gene data show CDR1 as MNHEY and CDR2 as SVGAGI. CDR3: CASTRTSVSSYEQYF. CDR3 bases: TGTGCCAGCACCAGAACTAGCGTGAGCTCCTACGAGCAGTACTTC.

This clonotype turned up a few times. The V gene is TRBV28, the J gene TRBJ2-4; D unclear. Per the germline V gene, CDR1 is MDHEN and CDR2 is SYDVKM. Between the trimmed V and J ends, which lost 6 bases and 0 bases, there was a span of 9 bases. The CDR3 has 14 residues. CDR3 in amino acids: CASRTSGAKNIQYF. The CDR3 DNA reads as TGTGCCAGCAGAACCAGTGGAGCCAAAAACATTCAGTACTTC.

This clonotype was seen at least ten times. This chain joins TRBV15 and TRBJ2-1; no clear D gene. This CDR3 contains 16 residues. Germline assignment: CDR1 LNHNV and CDR2 YYDKDF (reference sequence). The ends were cut back, 1 base at V and 6 bases at J, with 16 bases in the middle. In DNA form, the CDR3 reads TGTGCCACCAGCAGAGCAAGGCTGGATCAACGCAATGAGCAGTTCTTC. Translation gives CATSRARLDQRNEQFF. Combining the CDR3 with reference TRBV15 and TRBJ2-1 gives the whole variable domain DAMVIQNPRYQVTQFGKPVTLSCSQTLNHNVMYWYQQKSSQAPKLLFHYYDKDFNNEADTPDNFQSRRPNTSFCFLDIRSPGLGDTAMYLCATSRARLDQRNEQFFGPGTRLTVL.

This clonotype has ten or more counts. This chain uses TRBV28 with TRBJ1-5, with D possibly being TRBD1 (5 bases). Germline lookup yields CDR1 MDHEN and CDR2 SYDVKM. The CDR3 length is 14 residues. The V and J ends lost 7 bases and 4 bases respectively, with 14 bases between them. The CDR3 DNA is TGTGCCAGCAAAAAACTTGAGGGGAATCAGCCCCAGCATTTT. This translates into CASKKLEGNQPQHF.

Only a few counts were recorded for this clonotype. This sequence may be a read error, since a much larger clone differs from it by one base. The chain couples TRBV7-9 to TRBJ2-3, with 11 bases identical to TRBD2. The CDR3 spans 15 residues. With 2 bases clipped from V and 4 bases from J, the junction kept 2 bases outside the gene matches. From germline, CDR1 is SEHNR and CDR2 FQNEAQ (reference sequence). DNA for the CDR3: TGTGCCAGCAGCTTAACTAGCGGGAGCTCAGATACGCAGTATTTT. This codes for CASSLTSGSSDTQYF.

The chain recombines TRBV11-3 with TRBJ2-1; D is undetermined. Germline values: CDR1 SGHNT, CDR2 YENEEA. V was trimmed by 2 bases and J by 11 bases, leaving 10 bases between them. This CDR3 spans 12 amino acids. The CDR3 DNA follows: TGTGCCAGCAGCTTACAGCCAACCCAGCAGTTCTTC. This translates into CASSLQPTQQFF.

This clonotype was observed a handful of times. V and J are TRBV12-3 or TRBV12-4 and TRBJ1-6, with 7 bases that match TRBD1. The CDR3 spans 14 residues. The junction had 5 bases not matched to a gene; V was cut back by 6 bases and J by 6 bases. The CDR3 is CASSRTGFNSPLHF. DNA of the CDR3: TGTGCCAGCAGCAGGACAGGCTTTAATTCACCCCTCCACTTT.

This clonotype was picked up many times. This sequence joins TRBV28 and TRBJ2-7; no firm D call. The CDR3 is 14 residues long. Germline V gene sequence: CDR1 MDHEN, CDR2 SYDVKM. V lost 2 bases to trimming and J lost 0 bases, with 8 bases between them. The DNA of the CDR3 is TGTGCCAGCAGTTTAAAGGGTTTCTCCTACGAGCAGTACTTC. Its translation: CASSLKGFSYEQYF.

The table lists this clonotype with a few counts. The rearrangement joins TRBV7-2 to TRBJ1-3; D is unresolved. This CDR3 is built from 16 residues. In germline, CDR1 is SGHTA, CDR2 FQGNSA. V lost 1 base, J lost 2 bases, and 12 bases lay in between. The CDR3 nucleotides are TGTGCCAGCAGCTTAGATCCCCCTGGGACTGGAAACACCATATATTTT. As protein: CASSLDPPGTGNTIYF.